Following are 24 T cell receptor beta chains from one sample sequenced in a study of long-term antiretroviral therapy in people with HIV. Researchers ran immunoSEQ v3.0 at survey level. Libraries were prepared by immunoSEQ multiplex PCR; TCRdb keeps only in-frame clonotypes and omits some of them. The sample has tens of thousands of clones, nearly 95% seen once. Sample: unsorted PBMCs, taken 4.4 years after starting antiretroviral therapy. These receptors were taken from a woman aged 50 to 60 with HIV.

The chain recombines TRBV5-6 with TRBJ1-2; D remains ambiguous. The germline gives CDR1 SGHDT, CDR2 YYEEEE. Trimming removed 4 bases at V and 2 bases at J, with 12 bases between. The CDR3 totals 14 residues. CDR3 DNA sequence: TGTGCCAGCAGCCATTTACAGACGAACTATGGCTACACCTTC. Its translation: CASSHLQTNYGYTF.

This chain uses TRBV6-1 with TRBJ1-2; D is unclear. The germline V gene encodes CDR1 MNHNS and CDR2 SASEGT. The V gene lost 4 bases and the J gene lost 0 bases, with 12 bases spanning the gap. This CDR3 has 15 residues. CDR3 nucleotides: TGTGCCAGCAGTGTCCGTCGTGGTTCTAACTATGGCTACACCTTC. It yields the protein CASSVRRGSNYGYTF.

The chain is built from TRBV7-2 and TRBJ1-3; D ambiguous. This CDR3 region has 15 residues. CDR1 SGHTA and CDR2 FQGNSA come from the germline V gene. V was cut by 1 base and J by 4 bases, with 11 bases left in between. In DNA, the CDR3 is TGTGCCAGCAGCTTAGTCTCCGGAATGGGAAACACCATATATTTT. Translation gives CASSLVSGMGNTIYF.

In regard to this clone: A read error may account for a junction end that differs from germline. The chain has TRBV5-1 and TRBJ1-1; 10 bases line up with TRBD1. The germline V gene encodes CDR1 SGHRS and CDR2 YFSETQ. The CDR3 runs to 16 residues. CDR3 coding DNA: TGCGCCAGCAGGTTGGCGGGGGGGACAGGGGCCACTGAAGCTTTCTTT. Its translation is CASRLAGGTGATEAFF.

V usage is TRBV29-1 and J usage is TRBJ1-1, with D tentatively TRBD1 (6 bases). The CDR3 has 14 amino acids. Trimming removed 7 bases at V and 0 bases at J, with 15 bases between. Per the germline V gene, CDR1 is SQVTM and CDR2 is ANQGSEA. The CDR3 DNA is TGCAGCGGGGAGTCAGGGGCTATGAACACTGAAGCTTTCTTT. Its protein is CSGESGAMNTEAFF.

V is TRBV11-2 and J is TRBJ1-2; D unclear. CDR1 is SGHAT and CDR2 is FQNNGV in the germline V gene. This CDR3 has 14 residues. Between the trimmed V and J ends, which lost 5 bases and 0 bases, there was a span of 10 bases. The CDR3 loop is CASSPVAANYGYTF. CDR3 nucleotides: TGTGCCAGCAGCCCGGTAGCCGCTAACTATGGCTACACCTTC.

The gene calls are TRBV7-6 and TRBJ2-3; 7 bases align to TRBD2. Germline V gene lookup returns CDR1 SGHVS and CDR2 FNYEAQ. The CDR3 length is 15 residues. The V gene end was trimmed by 3 bases and the J gene end by 4 bases; junction bases not matched to a gene: 7. The DNA for the CDR3 is TGTGCCAGCAGCTTGGGGGGGACCGCCCCAGATACGCAGTATTTT. The encoded protein is CASSLGGTAPDTQYF.

The chain employs TRBV5-1 and TRBJ2-1, with a possible D match to TRBD1 (6 bases). Trimming pared 0 bases from V and 0 bases from J, leaving 7 bases between. The CDR3 runs 15 residues. Germline V CDR1 and CDR2: SGHRS, YFSETQ. The chain's CDR3 is CASSLEGDSYNEQFF. The CDR3 DNA reads as TGCGCCAGCAGCTTGGAGGGGGACTCCTACAATGAGCAGTTCTTC.

The chain joins TRBV19 to TRBJ2-3, with D unresolved. The CDR3 runs 15 residues. Trimming pared 1 base from V and 6 bases from J, leaving 14 bases between. The germline V gene has CDR1 LNHDA and CDR2 SQIVND (reference sequence). The DNA of the CDR3 is TGTGCCAGTAGTATAGGACCTGGACCAGATGATACGCAGTATTTT. Protein sequence: CASSIGPGPDDTQYF. Complete variable domain (other parts from reference TRBV19 and TRBJ2-3): DGGITQSPKYLFRKEGQNVTLSCEQNLNHDAMYWYRQDPGQGLRLIYYSQIVNDFQKGDIAEGYSVSREKKESFPLTVTSAQKNPTAFYLCASSIGPGPDDTQYFGPGTRLTVL.

This clone has only one observation. The chain couples TRBV6-1 to TRBJ1-5, with D possibly matching TRBD1 (5 bases). Trimming took 7 bases from V and 3 from J, leaving 10 bases between them. Per the germline V gene, CDR1 is MNHNS and CDR2 is SASEGT. The CDR3 spans 13 residues. The CDR3 DNA sequence: TGTGCCAGCAACCGGGACGTCAATCAGCCCCAGCATTTT. Protein product: CASNRDVNQPQHF.

This clone came up a few times. V and J are TRBV4-3 and TRBJ1-6; 8 nucleotides align to TRBD1. This CDR3 region has 19 residues. Trimming took 0 bases from V and 3 from J; bases not matched to a gene: 10. CDR1 LGHNA and CDR2 YSLEER come from the germline V gene. The CDR3 region has the DNA TGCGCCAGCAGCCAAGATTTTGTTACAGGGACAGGCTATAATTCACCCCTCCACTTT. It encodes CASSQDFVTGTGYNSPLHF.

V gene TRBV10-3 combines with J gene TRBJ1-3; D gene ambiguous. This CDR3 is 16 amino acids long. Trimming stripped 7 bases from V and 0 bases from J, with 16 bases between. Germline values: CDR1 ENHRY, CDR2 SYGVKD. In DNA form, the CDR3 reads TGTGCCATCACCGACTACCAGGTCAGCTCTGGAAACACCATATATTTT. Its protein product is CAITDYQVSSGNTIYF.

The chain links TRBV7-9 to TRBJ2-5; possible D gene TRBD1, 5 bases. CDR1 is SEHNR and CDR2 is FQNEAQ in the germline V gene (reference sequence). V lost 6 bases and J 5 bases, leaving 16 bases between the germline ends. CDR3 length: 14 amino acids. CDR3 coding DNA: TGTGCCAGCAGTTCCAAGGGGATGGGGGAGACCCAGTACTTC. This gives the protein CASSSKGMGETQYF.

V and J are TRBV6-6 and TRBJ2-7; D is undetermined. This CDR3 is built from 13 residues. Per germline, CDR1 MNHNY and CDR2 SVGAGI (reference sequence). V dropped 9 bases and J dropped 2 bases, with 14 bases sitting between them. DNA of the CDR3: TGTGCCAGTTCCCCAGGAAAGACCTACGAGCAGTACTTC. Encoded protein: CASSPGKTYEQYF.

This rearrangement joins TRBV7-2 to TRBJ2-5; D possibly corresponds to TRBD2 (6 bases). The germline CDR1 and CDR2 sequences are SGHTA and FQGNSA. V lost 6 bases to trimming and J lost 5 bases, with 16 bases between them. CDR3 length: 14 amino acids. CDR3 bases: TGTGCCAGCAGTCGAGTCCCTGGGGGGGAGACCCAGTACTTC. It is translated as CASSRVPGGETQYF. Combining the CDR3 with reference TRBV7-2 and TRBJ2-5 gives the whole variable domain GAGVSQSPSNKVTEKGKDVELRCDPISGHTALYWYRQSLGQGLEFLIYFQGNSAPDKSGLPSDRFSAERTGGSVSTLTIQRTQQEDSAVYLCASSRVPGGETQYFGPGTRLLVL.

The chain couples TRBV5-5 to TRBJ1-3; D remains unclear. Trimming stripped 4 bases from V and 0 bases from J, with 11 bases between. Germline CDR1 and CDR2: SGHKS and YYEKEE (reference sequence). The CDR3 sequence is 15 residues long. DNA for the CDR3: TGTGCCAGCAGCCCAGACGTCAGCTCTGGAAACACCATATATTTT. Amino acid sequence: CASSPDVSSGNTIYF.

The J gene is TRBJ1-5, the V gene TRBV10-3, with D unclear. Trimming removed 3 bases at V and 4 bases at J, with 19 bases between. CDR1 is ENHRY and CDR2 is SYGVKD in the germline V gene. The length of the CDR3 is 17 residues. This CDR3 is CAISDPFEGGSNQPQHF. CDR3 in DNA: TGTGCCATCAGTGACCCTTTTGAGGGCGGGTCTAATCAGCCCCAGCATTTT.

The CDR3 protein is CASSQAPPAEETQYF. CDR3 DNA: TGCGCCAGCAGCCAGGCTCCCCCTGCCGAAGAGACCCAGTACTTC. The chain is built from TRBV5-1 and TRBJ2-5; D unclear. The CDR3 runs 15 residues. V was trimmed by 4 bases and J by 3 bases, leaving 16 bases between them. Germline V gene lookup returns CDR1 SGHRS and CDR2 YFSETQ. The complete variable domain, with remaining parts taken from reference TRBV5-1 and TRBJ2-5, reads KAGVTQTPRYLIKTRGQQVTLSCSPISGHRSVSWYQQTPGQGLQFLFEYFSETQRNKGNFPGRFSGRQFSNSRSEMNVSTLELGDSALYLCASSQAPPAEETQYFGPGTRLLVL.

The chain uses TRBV10-1 and TRBJ1-1; the D is unclear. Germline CDR1 WNHNN, CDR2 SYGVQD (reference sequence). Deletions cut 3 bases from V and 4 bases from J, with 15 bases between. The CDR3 runs 15 residues. CDR3 nucleotide sequence: TGCGCCAGCAGTGAATTTCTGGGTGACGGCACTGAAGCTTTCTTT. This encodes CASSEFLGDGTEAFF.

This chain links TRBV29-1 with TRBJ1-5; D unresolved. V lost 7 bases and J lost 0, with 19 bases in between. CDR3 size: 16 residues. CDR1 is SQVTM and CDR2 is ANQGSEA in the germline V gene. The CDR3 loop is CSAPSPGKYSNQPQHF. The CDR3 bases are TGCAGCGCCCCCTCCCCGGGCAAGTATAGCAATCAGCCCCAGCATTTT.

V usage is TRBV5-1 and J usage is TRBJ2-1; the match to TRBD1 covers 7 bases. CDR1 is SGHRS, CDR2 YFSETQ, per germline. J gave up 4 bases and V 8 bases, and 3 bases lay outside the gene matches. The CDR3 is made up of 12 amino acids. The CDR3 nucleotides are TGCGCCAGTCTGACAGGGTACAATGAGCAGTTCTTC. Translated: CASLTGYNEQFF.

Only one count was recorded for this clone. The rearrangement links TRBV2 to TRBJ1-5; D remains unclear. CDR1 and CDR2 (germline): SNHLY, FYNNEI. This CDR3 has 12 amino acids. V was cut by 7 bases and J by 5 bases, with 9 bases left in between. The CDR3 DNA reads TGTGCCAGCAAAATAAGCGATCAGCCCCAGCATTTT. Its translation: CASKISDQPQHF.

The J gene is TRBJ2-7, the V gene TRBV30, with a possible D match to TRBD2 (5 bases). Germline CDR1 reads GTSNPN; CDR2 reads SVGIG (reference sequence). The V end lost 1 base, the J end lost 0 bases, and 10 bases lay between the germline ends. This CDR3 region has 14 residues. CDR3 in amino acids: CAWSEGLSSYEQYF. The DNA for the CDR3 is TGTGCCTGGAGTGAAGGACTCAGCTCCTACGAGCAGTACTTC.

The genes are TRBV10-3 and TRBJ1-6; the D is unclear. Germline CDR1 ENHRY, CDR2 SYGVKD. With 2 bases removed from V and 6 bases from J, the gap between germline ends came to 8 bases. The CDR3 loop spans 14 amino acids. The CDR3 sequence: CAISEGRGNSPLHF. The CDR3 nucleotides read TGTGCCATCAGTGAGGGGCGCGGTAATTCACCCCTCCACTTT.